The entry below gives a single TCR beta chain sequence along with its context. The V end was cut by 6 bases, the J end by 2 bases, with 4 bases between. The CDR3 sequence is 11 residues long. Per germline, CDR1 DFQATT and CDR2 SNEGSKA (reference sequence). The data stem from a study of T cell responses to AZD1222 COVID-19 vaccine. Turning to the study itself: Analysis merged second doses at about 4 or about 12 weeks.

Libraries were prepared by immunoSEQ multiplex PCR; TCRdb keeps only in-frame clonotypes and omits some of them. This sample carries fewer than 200,000 clones, approximately 88% of them seen once, and the ten largest clones take under 2%. The receptor was derived from an adult in good health. This sample comprised peripheral blood, obtained on day 0 of AZD1222 vaccination. The genes are TRBV20-1 and TRBJ2-2; D is ambiguous. This CDR3 is CSAGNTGELFF. As DNA, the CDR3 is TGCAGTGCAGGAAACACCGGGGAGCTGTTTTTT.